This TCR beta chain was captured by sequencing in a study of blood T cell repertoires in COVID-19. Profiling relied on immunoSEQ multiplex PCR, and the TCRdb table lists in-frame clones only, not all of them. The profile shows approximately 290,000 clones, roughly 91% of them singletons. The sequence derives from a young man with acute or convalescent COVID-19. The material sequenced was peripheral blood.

This CDR3 is CASRTLPGTNSPLHF. The CDR3 region has the DNA TGTGCCAGCAGGACCCTGCCAGGAACCAATTCACCCCTCCACTTT. This sequence joins TRBV2 and TRBJ1-6; D unresolved. CDR3 size: 15 residues. The V and J ends lost 6 bases and 7 bases respectively, with 16 bases between them. Looked up from germline, CDR1 is SNHLY and CDR2 is FYNNEI.